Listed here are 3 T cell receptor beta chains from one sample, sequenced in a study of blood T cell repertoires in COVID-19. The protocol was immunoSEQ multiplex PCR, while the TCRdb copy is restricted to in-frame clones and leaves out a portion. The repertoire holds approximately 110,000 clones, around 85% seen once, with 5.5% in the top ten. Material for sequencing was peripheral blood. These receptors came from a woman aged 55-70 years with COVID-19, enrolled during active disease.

The CDR3, as DNA: TGTGCCAGCAGTCCCCGGGTGGCAGGGACTTTTGAAGCTTTCTTT. It translates to CASSPRVAGTFEAFF. V is TRBV6-5 and J is TRBJ1-1; perhaps TRBD1 as D (5 bases). Germline V gene lookup returns CDR1 MNHEY and CDR2 SVGAGI. The CDR3 is 15 amino acids. Trimming shortened V by 5 bases and J by 7 bases, and 20 bases separated the two germline ends.

CDR3 nucleotides: TGTGCCAGCAGCGAAGCCCGGGGGGATTCACCCCTCCACTTT. Its translation is CASSEARGDSPLHF. V and J are TRBV9 and TRBJ1-6; TRBD1 is a possible D gene (5 bases). The CDR3 sequence is 14 residues long. Trimming took off 3 bases at V and 8 bases at J, with 12 bases between the two ends. Germline CDR1 is SGDLS and CDR2 is YYNGEE. Using reference TRBV9 and TRBJ1-6 for the parts outside the CDR3, the full variable domain is DSGVTQTPKHLITATGQRVTLRCSPRSGDLSVYWYQQSLDQGLQFLIQYYNGEERAKGNILERFSAQQFPDLHSELNLSSLELGDSALYFCASSEARGDSPLHFGNGTRLTVT.

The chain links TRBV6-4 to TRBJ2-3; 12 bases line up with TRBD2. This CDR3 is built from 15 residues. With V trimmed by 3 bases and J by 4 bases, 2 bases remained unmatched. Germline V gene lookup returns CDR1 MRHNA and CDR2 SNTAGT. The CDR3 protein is CASSETSGGADTQYF. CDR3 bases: TGTGCCAGCAGTGAGACTAGCGGGGGTGCAGATACGCAGTATTTT.